This T cell receptor (beta chain) was observed in a study of T cell changes during pregnancy in multiple sclerosis. This table comes from immunoSEQ multiplex PCR, and its TCRdb copy is limited to in-frame clones, with some not included. The table records 40,000 to 50,000 clones, almost 95% of them present only once. The germline V gene has CDR1 SGHNT and CDR2 YYREEE (reference sequence). The V and J ends lost 5 bases and 6 bases respectively, with 21 bases between them. The CDR3 has 15 amino acids. The chain is built from TRBV5-4 and TRBJ2-7; D possibly corresponds to TRBD2 (5 bases). The TCR comes from a female donor with multiple sclerosis, enrolled in a pregnancy study. This sample comprised CD8+ T cells from peripheral blood mononuclear cells, obtained in the third trimester of pregnancy. The CDR3 is CASSRLEGSLGEQYF. As DNA, the CDR3 is TGTGCCAGCAGTCGGCTCGAGGGCTCGCTCGGCGAGCAGTACTTC.